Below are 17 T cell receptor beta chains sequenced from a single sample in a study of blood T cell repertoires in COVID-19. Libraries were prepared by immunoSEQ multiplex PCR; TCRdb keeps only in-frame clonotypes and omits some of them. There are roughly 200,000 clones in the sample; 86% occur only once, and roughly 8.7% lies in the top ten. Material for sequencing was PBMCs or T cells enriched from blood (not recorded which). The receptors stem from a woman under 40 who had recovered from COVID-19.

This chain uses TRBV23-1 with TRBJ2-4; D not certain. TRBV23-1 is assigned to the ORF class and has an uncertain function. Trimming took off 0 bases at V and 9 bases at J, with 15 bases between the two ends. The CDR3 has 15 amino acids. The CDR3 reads CASSQSRQPASIQYF. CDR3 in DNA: TGCGCCAGCAGTCAATCGAGGCAACCGGCGAGCATTCAGTACTTC.

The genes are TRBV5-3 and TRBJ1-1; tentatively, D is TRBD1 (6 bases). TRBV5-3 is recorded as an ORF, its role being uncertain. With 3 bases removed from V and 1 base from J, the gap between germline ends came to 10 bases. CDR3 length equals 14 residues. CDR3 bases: TGTGCCAGAAGCTGTCCAGGGGAGAACACTGAAGCTTTCTTT. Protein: CARSCPGENTEAFF.

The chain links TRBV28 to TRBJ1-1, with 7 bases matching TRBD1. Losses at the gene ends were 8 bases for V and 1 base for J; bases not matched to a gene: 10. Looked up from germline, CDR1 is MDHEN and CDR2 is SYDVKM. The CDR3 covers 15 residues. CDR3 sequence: CASGLQTGQNTEAFF. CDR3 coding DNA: TGTGCCAGCGGATTACAGACAGGGCAGAACACTGAAGCTTTCTTT.

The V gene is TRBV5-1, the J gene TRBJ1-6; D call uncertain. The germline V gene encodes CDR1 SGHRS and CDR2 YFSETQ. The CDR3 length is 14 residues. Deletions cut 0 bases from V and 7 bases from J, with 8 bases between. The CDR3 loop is CASSLGTENSPLHF. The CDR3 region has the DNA TGCGCCAGCAGCTTGGGTACAGAAAATTCACCCCTCCACTTT.

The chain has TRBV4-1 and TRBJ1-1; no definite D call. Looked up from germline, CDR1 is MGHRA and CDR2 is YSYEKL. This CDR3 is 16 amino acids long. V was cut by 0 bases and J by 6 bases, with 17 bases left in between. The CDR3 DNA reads TGCGCCAGCAGCCAAGATGTATATGAGGGCCGTCCTGAAGCTTTCTTT. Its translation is CASSQDVYEGRPEAFF.

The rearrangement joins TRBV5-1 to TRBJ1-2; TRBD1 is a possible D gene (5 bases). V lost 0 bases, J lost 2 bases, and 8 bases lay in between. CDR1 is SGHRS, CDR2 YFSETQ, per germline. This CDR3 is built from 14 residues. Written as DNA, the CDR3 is TGCGCCAGCAGCTTGGGACAGATCAACTATGGCTACACCTTC. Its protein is CASSLGQINYGYTF.

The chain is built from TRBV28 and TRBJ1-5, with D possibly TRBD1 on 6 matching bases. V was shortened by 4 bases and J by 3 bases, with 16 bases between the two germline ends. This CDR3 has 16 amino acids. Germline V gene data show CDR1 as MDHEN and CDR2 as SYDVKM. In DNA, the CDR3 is TGTGCCAGCAGTTCCGTTCCGGACAGTTACAATCAGCCCCAGCATTTT. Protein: CASSSVPDSYNQPQHF.

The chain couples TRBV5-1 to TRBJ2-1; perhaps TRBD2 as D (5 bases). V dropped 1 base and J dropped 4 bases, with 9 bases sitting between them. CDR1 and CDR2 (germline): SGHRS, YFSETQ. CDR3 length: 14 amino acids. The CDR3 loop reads CASSLSGNYNEQFF. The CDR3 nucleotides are TGCGCCAGCAGCTTGAGCGGAAATTACAATGAGCAGTTCTTC.

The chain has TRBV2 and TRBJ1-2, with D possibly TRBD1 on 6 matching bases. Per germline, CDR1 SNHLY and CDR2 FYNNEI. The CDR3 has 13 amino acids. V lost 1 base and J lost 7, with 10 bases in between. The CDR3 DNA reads TGTGCCAGCAGTGAAGGTACAGGGATTGGCTACACCTTC. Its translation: CASSEGTGIGYTF.

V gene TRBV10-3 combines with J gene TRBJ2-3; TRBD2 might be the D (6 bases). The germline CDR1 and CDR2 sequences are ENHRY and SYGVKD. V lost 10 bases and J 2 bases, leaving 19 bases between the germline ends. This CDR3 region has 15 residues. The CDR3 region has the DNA TGTGCCACGAGGAAATCTAGCGTCCCCACAGATACGCAGTATTTT. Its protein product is CATRKSSVPTDTQYF.

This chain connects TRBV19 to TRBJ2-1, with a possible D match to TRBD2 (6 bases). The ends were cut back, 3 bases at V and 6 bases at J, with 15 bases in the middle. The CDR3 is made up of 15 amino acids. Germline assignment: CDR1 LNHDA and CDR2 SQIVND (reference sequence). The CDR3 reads CASSMVGGNSNEQFF. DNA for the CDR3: TGTGCCAGTAGTATGGTGGGCGGGAACTCCAATGAGCAGTTCTTC. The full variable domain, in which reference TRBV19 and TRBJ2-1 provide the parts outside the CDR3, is DGGITQSPKYLFRKEGQNVTLSCEQNLNHDAMYWYRQDPGQGLRLIYYSQIVNDFQKGDIAEGYSVSREKKESFPLTVTSAQKNPTAFYLCASSMVGGNSNEQFFGPGTRLTVL.

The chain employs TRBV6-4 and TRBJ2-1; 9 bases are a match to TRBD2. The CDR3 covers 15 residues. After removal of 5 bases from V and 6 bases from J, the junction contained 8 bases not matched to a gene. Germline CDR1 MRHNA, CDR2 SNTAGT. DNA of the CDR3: TGTGCCAGCAGTACCGTAGCGGGGGAATCCAATGAGCAGTTCTTC. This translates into CASSTVAGESNEQFF.

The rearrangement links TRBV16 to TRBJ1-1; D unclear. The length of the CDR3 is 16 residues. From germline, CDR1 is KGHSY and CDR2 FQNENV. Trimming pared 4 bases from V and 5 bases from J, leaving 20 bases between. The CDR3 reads CASSPMRGALGTEAFF. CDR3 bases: TGTGCCAGCAGCCCAATGCGGGGTGCTTTGGGGACTGAAGCTTTCTTT.

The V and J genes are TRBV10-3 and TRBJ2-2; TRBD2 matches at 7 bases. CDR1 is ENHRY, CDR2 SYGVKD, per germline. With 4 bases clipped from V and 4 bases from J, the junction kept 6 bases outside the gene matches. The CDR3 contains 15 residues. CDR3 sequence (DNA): TGTGCCATCAGTGCGGGCGGGAGCGCCACCGGGGAGCTGTTTTTT. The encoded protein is CAISAGGSATGELFF.

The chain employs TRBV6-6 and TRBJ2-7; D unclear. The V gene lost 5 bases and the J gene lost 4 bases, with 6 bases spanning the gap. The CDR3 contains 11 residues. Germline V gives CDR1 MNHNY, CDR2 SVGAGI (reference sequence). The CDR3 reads CASSRQYEQYF. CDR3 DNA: TGTGCCAGCAGTCGCCAGTACGAGCAGTACTTC.

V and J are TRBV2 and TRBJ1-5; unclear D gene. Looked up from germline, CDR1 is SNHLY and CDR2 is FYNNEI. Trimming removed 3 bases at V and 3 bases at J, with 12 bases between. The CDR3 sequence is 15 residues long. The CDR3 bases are TGTGCCAGCAGTGAGGGGAGGATCCTCAATCAGCCCCAGCATTTT. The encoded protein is CASSEGRILNQPQHF. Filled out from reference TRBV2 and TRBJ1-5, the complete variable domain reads EPEVTQTPSHQVTQMGQEVILRCVPISNHLYFYWYRQILGQKVEFLVSFYNNEISEKSEIFDDQFSVERPDGSNFTLKIRSTKLEDSAMYFCASSEGRILNQPQHFGDGTRLSIL.

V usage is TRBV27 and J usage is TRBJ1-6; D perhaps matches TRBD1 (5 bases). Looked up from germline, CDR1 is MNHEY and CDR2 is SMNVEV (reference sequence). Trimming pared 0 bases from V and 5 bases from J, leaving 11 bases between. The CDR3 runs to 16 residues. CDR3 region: CASSLSGVLDNSPLHF. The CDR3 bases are TGTGCCAGCAGTTTATCAGGGGTTTTGGATAATTCACCCCTCCACTTT.